The sequence of this T cell receptor beta chain was determined in a study of blood T cell repertoires in COVID-19. In the study overall: The United States, Italy and Spain were the sources of the acute and convalescent COVID-19 samples. In each case, the material was cDNA or gDNA derived from T cells, B-cell-depleted T cells, or PBMCs.

Study processing details: Reference gene primer amplification in the assay estimated nucleated cell counts. Clones were sequenced by immunoSEQ multiplex PCR, and TCRdb holds only the in-frame ones, with some missing. The V and J calls and clone size are taken from that table; D and trimming were inferred from the DNA. This table holds about 59,000 clones, over 70% found once. The sample comprised peripheral blood. This clonotype was sampled from an older woman with acute or convalescent COVID-19.

CDR3 amino acids: CSVSGTGGVDGYTF. The CDR3 DNA reads as TGCAGCGTCTCCGGGACAGGGGGCGTAGACGGCTACACCTTC. The chain recombines TRBV29-1 with TRBJ1-2; 12 bases agree with TRBD1. The CDR3 runs 14 residues. Germline V CDR1 and CDR2: SQVTM, ANQGSEA. Losses at the gene ends were 6 bases for V and 8 bases for J; bases not matched to a gene: 10.